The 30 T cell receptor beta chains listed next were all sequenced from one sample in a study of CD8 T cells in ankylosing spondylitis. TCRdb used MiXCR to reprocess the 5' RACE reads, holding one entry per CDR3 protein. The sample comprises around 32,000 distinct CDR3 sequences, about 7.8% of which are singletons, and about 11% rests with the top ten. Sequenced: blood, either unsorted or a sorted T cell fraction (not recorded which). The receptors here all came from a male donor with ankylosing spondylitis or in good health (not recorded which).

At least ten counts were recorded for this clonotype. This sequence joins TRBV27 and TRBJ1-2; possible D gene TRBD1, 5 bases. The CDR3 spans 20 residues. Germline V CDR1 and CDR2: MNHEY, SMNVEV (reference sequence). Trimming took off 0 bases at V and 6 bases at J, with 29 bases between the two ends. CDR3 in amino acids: CASSLSPFTDVLRPGNGYTF. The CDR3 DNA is TGTGCCAGCAGTTTATCTCCATTCACTGACGTACTCCGACCAGGGAATGGCTACACCTTC.

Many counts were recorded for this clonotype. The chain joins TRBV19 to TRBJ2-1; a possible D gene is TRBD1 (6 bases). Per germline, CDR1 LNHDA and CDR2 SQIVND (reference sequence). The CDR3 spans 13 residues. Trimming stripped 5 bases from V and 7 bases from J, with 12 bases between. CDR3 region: CASSAYRANEQFF. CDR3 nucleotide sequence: TGTGCCAGTAGTGCCTACAGGGCGAATGAGCAGTTCTTC.

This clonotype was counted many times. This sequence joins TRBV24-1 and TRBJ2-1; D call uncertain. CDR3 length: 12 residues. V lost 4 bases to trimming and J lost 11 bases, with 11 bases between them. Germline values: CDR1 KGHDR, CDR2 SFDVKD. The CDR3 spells CATSDTGPKQFF. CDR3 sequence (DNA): TGTGCCACCAGTGACACCGGGCCCAAGCAGTTCTTC.

CDR3 coding DNA: TGTGCCAGCAGCGCCGGCAGGGGTAACACCGGGGAGCTGTTTTTT. Translating it yields CASSAGRGNTGELFF. The rearrangement joins TRBV6-4 to TRBJ2-2, with D perhaps TRBD1 (6 bases). The CDR3 contains 15 residues. CDR1 and CDR2 (germline): MRHNA, SNTAGT. Trimming cost V 6 bases and J 2 bases, with 13 bases left between them.

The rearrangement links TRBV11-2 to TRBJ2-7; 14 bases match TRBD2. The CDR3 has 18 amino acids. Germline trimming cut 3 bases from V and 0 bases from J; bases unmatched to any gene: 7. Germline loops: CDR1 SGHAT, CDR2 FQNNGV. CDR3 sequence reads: CASSFKTSGRVSSYEQYF. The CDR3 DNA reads TGTGCCAGCAGCTTCAAGACTAGCGGGAGGGTTAGCTCCTACGAGCAGTACTTC.

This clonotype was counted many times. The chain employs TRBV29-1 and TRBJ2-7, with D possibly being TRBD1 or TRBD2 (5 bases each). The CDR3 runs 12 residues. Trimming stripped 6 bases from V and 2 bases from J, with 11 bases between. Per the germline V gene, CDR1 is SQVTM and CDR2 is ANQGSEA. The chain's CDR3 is CSVRDGTYEQYF. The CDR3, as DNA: TGCAGCGTCCGGGACGGCACCTACGAGCAGTACTTC.

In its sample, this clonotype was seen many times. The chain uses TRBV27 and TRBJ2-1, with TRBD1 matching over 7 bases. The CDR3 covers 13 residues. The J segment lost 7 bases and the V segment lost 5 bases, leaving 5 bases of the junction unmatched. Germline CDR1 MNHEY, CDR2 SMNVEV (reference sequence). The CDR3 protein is CASSLETGNEQFF. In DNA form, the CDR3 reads TGTGCCAGCAGTCTGGAGACAGGGAATGAGCAGTTCTTC.

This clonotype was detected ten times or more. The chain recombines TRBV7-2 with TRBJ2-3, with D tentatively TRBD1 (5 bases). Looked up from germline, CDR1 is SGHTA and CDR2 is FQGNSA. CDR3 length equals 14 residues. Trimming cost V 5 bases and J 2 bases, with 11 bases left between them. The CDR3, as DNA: TGTGCCAGCAGCCCGGACACTTACACAGATACGCAGTATTTT. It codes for CASSPDTYTDTQYF.

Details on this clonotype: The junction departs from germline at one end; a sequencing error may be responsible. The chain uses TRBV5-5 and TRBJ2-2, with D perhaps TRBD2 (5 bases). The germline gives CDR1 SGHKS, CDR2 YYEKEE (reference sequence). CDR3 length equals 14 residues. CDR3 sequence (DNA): TGTGCCAGCGGCTTGGGGAGCGGCACCGGGGAGCTGTTTTTT. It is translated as CASGLGSGTGELFF.

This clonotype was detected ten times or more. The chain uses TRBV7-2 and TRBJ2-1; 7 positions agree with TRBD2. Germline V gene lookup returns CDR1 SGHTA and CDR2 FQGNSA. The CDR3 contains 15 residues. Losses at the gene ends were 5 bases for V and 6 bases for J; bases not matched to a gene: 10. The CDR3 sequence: CASSGRLARANEQFF. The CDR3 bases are TGTGCCAGCAGCGGACGACTAGCACGGGCCAATGAGCAGTTCTTC.

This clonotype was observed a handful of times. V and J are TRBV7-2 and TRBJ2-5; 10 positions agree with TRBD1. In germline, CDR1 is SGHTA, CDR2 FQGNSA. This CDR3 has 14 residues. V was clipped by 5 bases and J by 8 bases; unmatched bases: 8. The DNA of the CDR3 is TGTGCCAGCAGCCCGGGACAGGGGTTGGAAACCCAGTACTTC. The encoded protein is CASSPGQGLETQYF.

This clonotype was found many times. The CDR3 protein is CAISATGVNTGELFF. CDR3 coding DNA: TGTGCCATCAGTGCGACAGGGGTAAACACCGGGGAGCTGTTTTTT. The V call is TRBV10-3, the J call TRBJ2-2, with TRBD1 matching over 8 bases. Germline lookup yields CDR1 ENHRY and CDR2 SYGVKD. The CDR3 is made up of 15 amino acids. The V and J ends lost 4 bases and 2 bases, in that order; junction bases with no gene match: 3.

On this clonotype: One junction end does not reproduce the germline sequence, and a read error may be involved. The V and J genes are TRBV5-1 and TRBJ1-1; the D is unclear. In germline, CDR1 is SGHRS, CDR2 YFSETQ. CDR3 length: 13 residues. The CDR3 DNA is TGCGCCAGCAGGGTTGGCCTGAACACCGAAGATTTCTTT. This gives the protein CASRVGLNTEDFF.

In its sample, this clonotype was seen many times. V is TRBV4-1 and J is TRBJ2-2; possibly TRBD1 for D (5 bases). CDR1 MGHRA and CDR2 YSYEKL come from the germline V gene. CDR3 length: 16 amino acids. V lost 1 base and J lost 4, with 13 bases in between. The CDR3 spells CASSQGLRTLTGELFF. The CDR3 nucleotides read TGCGCCAGCAGCCAAGGTCTCCGGACACTCACCGGGGAGCTGTTTTTT.

The CDR3 DNA reads as TGTGCCAGCAGCTTAAAGGCCCTCTTCACAGATACGCAGTATTTT. Translating gives CASSLKALFTDTQYF. The rearrangement joins TRBV7-8 to TRBJ2-3; D gene ambiguous. The length of the CDR3 is 15 residues. The V end was cut by 2 bases, the J end by 2 bases, with 11 bases between. Germline V gene sequence: CDR1 SGHVS, CDR2 FQNEAQ. The whole variable domain, remainder taken from reference TRBV7-8 and TRBJ2-3, is GAGVSQSPRYKVAKRGQDVALRCDPISGHVSLFWYQQALGQGPEFLTYFQNEAQLDKSGLPSDRFFAERPEGSVSTLKIQRTQQEDSAVYLCASSLKALFTDTQYFGPGTRLTVL.

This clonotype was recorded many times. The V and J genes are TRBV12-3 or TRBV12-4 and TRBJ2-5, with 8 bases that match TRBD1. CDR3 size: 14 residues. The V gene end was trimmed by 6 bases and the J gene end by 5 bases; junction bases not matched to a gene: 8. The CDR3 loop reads CASSPGRGQETQYF. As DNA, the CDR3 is TGTGCCAGCAGCCCGGGCAGGGGGCAGGAGACCCAGTACTTC.

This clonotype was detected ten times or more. CDR3 nucleotides: TGTGCCAGCAGCCGGGACAGCCAAGAGACCCAGTACTTC. Protein product: CASSRDSQETQYF. The rearrangement uses TRBV7-2 and TRBJ2-5; TRBD1 aligns across 7 bases. V was pared by 5 bases and J by 1 base, with 1 base of the junction left unmatched. CDR1 is SGHTA and CDR2 is FQGNSA in the germline V gene. This CDR3 spans 13 amino acids.

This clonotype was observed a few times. Written as DNA, the CDR3 is TGTGCCAGCAGCTTACATAGCGGAGCGACCGGGGAGCTGTTTTTT. Translation: CASSLHSGATGELFF. The chain employs TRBV7-9 and TRBJ2-2; tentative D call: TRBD2 (6 bases). The CDR3 extends over 15 amino acids. Deletions cut 2 bases from V and 5 bases from J, with 12 bases between. CDR1 SEHNR and CDR2 FQNEAQ come from the germline V gene (reference sequence).

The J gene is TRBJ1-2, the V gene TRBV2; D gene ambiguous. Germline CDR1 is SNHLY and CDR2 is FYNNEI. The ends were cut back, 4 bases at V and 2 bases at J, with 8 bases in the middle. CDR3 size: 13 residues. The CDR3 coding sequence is TGTGCCAGCAGTGGAGGATCCAACTATGGCTACACCTTC. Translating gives CASSGGSNYGYTF.

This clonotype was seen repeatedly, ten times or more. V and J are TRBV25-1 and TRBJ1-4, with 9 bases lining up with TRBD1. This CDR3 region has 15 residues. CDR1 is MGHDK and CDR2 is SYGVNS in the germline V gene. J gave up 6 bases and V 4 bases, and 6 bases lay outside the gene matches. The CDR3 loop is CASSGPGTGYEKLFF. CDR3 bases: TGTGCCAGCAGTGGCCCCGGGACAGGGTATGAAAAACTGTTTTTT.

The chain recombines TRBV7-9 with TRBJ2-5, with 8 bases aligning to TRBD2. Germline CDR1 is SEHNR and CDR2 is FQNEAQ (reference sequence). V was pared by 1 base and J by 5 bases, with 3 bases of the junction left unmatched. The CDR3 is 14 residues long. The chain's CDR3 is CASSLVGGRETQYF. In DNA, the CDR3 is TGTGCCAGCAGCTTAGTCGGCGGGAGGGAGACCCAGTACTTC.

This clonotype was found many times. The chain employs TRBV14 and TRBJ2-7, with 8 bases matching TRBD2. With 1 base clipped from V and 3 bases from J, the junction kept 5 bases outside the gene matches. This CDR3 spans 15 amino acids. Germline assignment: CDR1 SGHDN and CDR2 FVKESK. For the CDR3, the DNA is TGTGCCAGCAGCCAAGGGCTAGCGGGTAACTACGAGCAGTACTTC. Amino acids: CASSQGLAGNYEQYF.

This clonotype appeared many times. In DNA form, the CDR3 reads TGTGCCATCAGTGAGTCGCGCGGGACAACCTACGAGCAGTACTTC. It translates to CAISESRGTTYEQYF. The chain links TRBV10-3 to TRBJ2-7, with D perhaps being TRBD1 or TRBD2 (6 bases each). CDR3 length: 15 residues. Germline lookup yields CDR1 ENHRY and CDR2 SYGVKD. Between the trimmed V and J ends, which lost 0 bases and 2 bases, there was a span of 11 bases.

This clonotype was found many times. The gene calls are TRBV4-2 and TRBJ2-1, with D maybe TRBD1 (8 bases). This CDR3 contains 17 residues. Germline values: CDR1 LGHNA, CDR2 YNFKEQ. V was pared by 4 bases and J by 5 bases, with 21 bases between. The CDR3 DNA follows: TGTGCCAGCAGCCTCTCGGGGGGCAGGGGGCAAGACAATGAGCAGTTCTTC. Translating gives CASSLSGGRGQDNEQFF.

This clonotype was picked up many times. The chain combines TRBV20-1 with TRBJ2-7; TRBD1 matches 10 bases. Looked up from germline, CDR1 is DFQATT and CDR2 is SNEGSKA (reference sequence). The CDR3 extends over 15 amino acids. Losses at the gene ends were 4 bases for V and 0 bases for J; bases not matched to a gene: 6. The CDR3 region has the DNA TGCAGTGCTACATATGACAGGGGGCCCTCCTACGAGCAGTACTTC. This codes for CSATYDRGPSYEQYF.

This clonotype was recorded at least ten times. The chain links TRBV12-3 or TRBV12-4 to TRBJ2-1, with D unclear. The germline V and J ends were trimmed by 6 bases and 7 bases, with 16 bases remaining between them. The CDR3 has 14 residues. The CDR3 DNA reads TGTGCCAGCAGCCTCCGATCGGTGGGGAATGAGCAGTTCTTC. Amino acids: CASSLRSVGNEQFF.

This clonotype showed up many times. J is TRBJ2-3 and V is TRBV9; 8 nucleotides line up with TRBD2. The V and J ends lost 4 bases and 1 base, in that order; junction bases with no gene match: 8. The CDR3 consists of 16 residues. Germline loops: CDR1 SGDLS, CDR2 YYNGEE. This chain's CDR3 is CASSSISGRGTDTQYF. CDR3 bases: TGTGCCAGCAGCTCAATTTCCGGGAGGGGCACAGATACGCAGTATTTT.

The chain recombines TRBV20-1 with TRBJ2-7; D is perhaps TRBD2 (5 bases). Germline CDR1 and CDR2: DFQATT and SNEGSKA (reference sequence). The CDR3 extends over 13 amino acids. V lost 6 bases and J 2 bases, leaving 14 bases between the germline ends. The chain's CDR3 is CSATPEGPYEQYF. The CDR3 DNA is TGCAGTGCCACCCCCGAGGGTCCCTACGAGCAGTACTTC.

CDR3 in amino acids: CASSLRLAAEGDTQYF. In DNA, the CDR3 is TGTGCCAGCAGCTTGCGACTAGCGGCCGAAGGAGATACGCAGTATTTT. The rearrangement links TRBV11-2 to TRBJ2-3; 9 bases line up with TRBD2. Unmatched junction bases numbered 9, after V lost 3 bases and J lost 5 bases. The CDR3 is 16 amino acids. Germline V gene data show CDR1 as SGHAT and CDR2 as FQNNGV.

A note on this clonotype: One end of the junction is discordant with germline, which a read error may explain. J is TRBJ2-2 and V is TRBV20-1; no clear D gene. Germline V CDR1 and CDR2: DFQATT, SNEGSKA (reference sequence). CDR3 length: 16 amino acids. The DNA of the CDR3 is TGCTGTGCTAGAGTTGGAACGACCCGGTCTACCGGGGAGCTGTTTTTT. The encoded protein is CCARVGTTRSTGELFF.